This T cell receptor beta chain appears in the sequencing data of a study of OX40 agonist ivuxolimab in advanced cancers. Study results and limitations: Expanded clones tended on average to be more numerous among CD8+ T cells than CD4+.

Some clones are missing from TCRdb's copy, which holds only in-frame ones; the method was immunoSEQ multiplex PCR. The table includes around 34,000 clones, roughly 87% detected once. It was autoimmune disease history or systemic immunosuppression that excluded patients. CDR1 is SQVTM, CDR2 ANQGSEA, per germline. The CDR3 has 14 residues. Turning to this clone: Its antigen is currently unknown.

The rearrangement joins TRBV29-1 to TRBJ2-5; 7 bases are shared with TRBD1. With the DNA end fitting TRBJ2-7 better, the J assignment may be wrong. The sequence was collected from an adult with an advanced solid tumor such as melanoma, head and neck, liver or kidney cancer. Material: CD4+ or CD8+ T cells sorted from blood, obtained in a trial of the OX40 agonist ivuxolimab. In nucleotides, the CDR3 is TGCAGCGTTGCTCCGGGACAGAGCTCCTACGAGCAGTACTTC. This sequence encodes CSVAPGQSSYEQYF.